This T cell receptor (beta chain) was identified in a study of glioma-infiltrating T cells after dendritic cell vaccination (dated by TCRdb to 2016 to 2018). Study-level background: Of the 15 or so glioblastoma patients in the cohort, all drawn from Phase I and II dendritic cell vaccination trials, 9 were newly diagnosed and 6 had recurrent disease. Patients received autologous tumor lysate-pulsed dendritic cell vaccination between the early 2000s and the early 2010s. The vaccine consisted of monocyte-derived dendritic cells cultured roughly 7 days with IL-4 and GM-CSF, then pulsed overnight with autologous tumor lysate. Each patient was given three intradermal dendritic cell vaccine injections, spaced two weeks apart, in the arm below the axilla. Tumor-infiltrating lymphocyte content was quantified and tumor and blood repertoires were compared in dendritic cell-vaccinated glioblastoma patients by deep sequencing of TCR beta CDR3 regions. TCR sequencing metrics, including TIL content and tumor-blood repertoire overlap, were correlated with survival after dendritic cell vaccination.

Points on this clone: The antigen it recognizes is unknown. No base quality information exists; no much larger clone differs at one position.

The paper's findings and limits, for the study overall: Higher estimated pretreatment TIL content predicted longer time to progression and overall survival after dendritic cell vaccination. The TCR overlap response model with three groups was called speculative and said to need prospective validation. The cohort was small and heterogeneous, with few patients having full blood and tumor sets and even fewer initial-recurrent tumor pairs. TCR clonality showed no direct relationship with survival, which suggests that a diverse polyclonal response may matter.

Patients were selected on the basis of adequate residual fresh-frozen tumor tissue and more than two years of available survival data. None of the glioblastoma patients carried an isocitrate dehydrogenase mutation, although molecular status otherwise varied. PBMC were collected before vaccination, two weeks after the third vaccination, and at tumor progression if progression occurred. The Qiagen DNeasy Blood extraction Kit was used to extract genomic DNA. Per the germline V gene (reference sequence), GTSNPN is the CDR1 and SVGIG is the CDR2. Cut back by 2 bases and 0 bases, the V and J ends lie 10 bases apart. Counted from cysteine to phenylalanine, this CDR3 has 14 amino acids. Here the CDR3 DNA is all that survives: 42 bases in frame from base 1. TCRB CDR3 regions were amplified from about 2 ug genomic DNA, or all available DNA if less, using the immunoSEQ assay. Multiplex PCR used 60 forward primers for TCR V beta segments and 13 reverse primers for J beta segments. Synthetic control templates were spiked into each sample at limiting dilution to estimate reads per starting template. The Illumina HiSeq System generated sequencing reads of 87 bp. On the study's bioinformatics: To remove PCR and sequencing errors, closely related sequences were merged with a nearest neighbor algorithm. TCR overlap was defined as the percentage of unique tumor TCR beta sequences that were also present in the same patient's peripheral blood. TCRdb limited this immuneACCESS table to in-frame rearrangements with V and J called. A share of clones is missing; checked studies link under half to unresolved V genes, and the rest is unexplained. That table supplies the V and J calls and clone size; D and trimming were determined from the DNA. The sample profile shows roughly 80,000 clones; 70% to 90% of them were found once. The ten largest clones add up to approximately 3.2% of the sample.

The specimen comprised blood, sampled before dendritic cell vaccination. The origin of this receptor is a human donor with glioblastoma. The chain is encoded by TRBV30 joined to TRBJ1-1; TRBD1 is possibly the D segment (5 matching bases). The base sequence is TGTGCCTGGAGTCGGAGGGGCATGAACACTGAAGCTTTCTTT. Protein translation: CAWSRRGMNTEAFF. With the rest looked up from the reference TRBV30 and TRBJ1-1 genes rather than sequenced, the full variable domain is SQTIHQWPATLVQPVGSPLSLECTVEGTSNPNLYWYRQAAGRGLQLLFYSVGIGQISSEVPQNLSASRPQDRQFILSSKKLLLSDSGFYLCAWSRRGMNTEAFFGQGTRLTVV.